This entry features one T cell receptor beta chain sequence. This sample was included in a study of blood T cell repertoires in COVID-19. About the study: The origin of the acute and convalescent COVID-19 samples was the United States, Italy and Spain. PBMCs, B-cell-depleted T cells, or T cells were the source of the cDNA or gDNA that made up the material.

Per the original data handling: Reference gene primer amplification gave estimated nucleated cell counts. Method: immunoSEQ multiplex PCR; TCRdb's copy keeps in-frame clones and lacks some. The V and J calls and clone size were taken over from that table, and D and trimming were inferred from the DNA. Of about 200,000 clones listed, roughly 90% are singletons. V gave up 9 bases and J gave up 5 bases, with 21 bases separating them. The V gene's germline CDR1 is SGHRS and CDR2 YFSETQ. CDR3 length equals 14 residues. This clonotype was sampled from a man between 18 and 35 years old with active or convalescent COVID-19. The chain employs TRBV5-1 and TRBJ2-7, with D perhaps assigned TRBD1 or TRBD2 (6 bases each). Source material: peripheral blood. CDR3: CATRRGLGENEQYF. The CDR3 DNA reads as TGCGCCACCAGGAGGGGGTTGGGAGAGAACGAGCAGTACTTC.